These 14 T cell receptor beta chains came from one sample sequenced in a study of T cell responses to AZD1222 COVID-19 vaccine. Libraries were prepared by immunoSEQ multiplex PCR; TCRdb keeps only in-frame clonotypes and omits some of them. The sample lists around 99,000 clones; approximately 94% were seen once. Sample: peripheral blood, taken on day 0 of AZD1222 vaccination. These receptors were taken from an adult in good health.

This sequence joins TRBV29-1 and TRBJ2-7, with D maybe TRBD2 (7 bases). Germline V CDR1 and CDR2: SQVTM, ANQGSEA. The CDR3 is 18 residues long. The V gene lost 3 bases and the J gene lost 0 bases, with 24 bases spanning the gap. For the CDR3, the DNA is TGCAGCGTTGATGGGGTCCAGACGGGAGGACAGACCTCCTACGAGCAGTACTTC. This encodes CSVDGVQTGGQTSYEQYF.

V is TRBV5-1 and J is TRBJ1-1; possibly TRBD1 for D (6 bases). The V end lost 4 bases, the J end lost 4 bases, and 17 bases lay between the germline ends. CDR1 and CDR2 from the germline V gene are SGHRS and YFSETQ. The CDR3 loop spans 15 amino acids. This chain's CDR3 is CASSEMRQGFTEAFF. The CDR3 DNA follows: TGCGCCAGCAGCGAGATGAGGCAGGGGTTCACTGAAGCTTTCTTT.

This chain links TRBV9 with TRBJ2-1; 7 nucleotides line up with TRBD2. V lost 0 bases to trimming and J lost 10 bases; unmatched junction nucleotides: 10. This CDR3 region has 15 residues. The germline V gene has CDR1 SGDLS and CDR2 YYNGEE. CDR3 sequence (DNA): TGTGCCAGCAGCGTAGGAGTAGCGGGCCCCGGAGAGCAGTTCTTC. Translated, it gives CASSVGVAGPGEQFF. The whole variable domain, filled in from reference TRBV9 and TRBJ2-1, reads DSGVTQTPKHLITATGQRVTLRCSPRSGDLSVYWYQQSLDQGLQFLIQYYNGEERAKGNILERFSAQQFPDLHSELNLSSLELGDSALYFCASSVGVAGPGEQFFGPGTRLTVL.

The chain employs TRBV7-2 and TRBJ2-7, with D perhaps TRBD2 (5 bases). Germline loops: CDR1 SGHTA, CDR2 FQGNSA. The length of the CDR3 is 14 residues. Trimming left V 8 bases short and J 3 bases short, with 17 bases between. In DNA form, the CDR3 reads TGTGCCAGCGCCCTTTGGGGAGAAAGCTACGAGCAGTACTTC. Translation gives CASALWGESYEQYF.

The rearrangement joins TRBV6-1 to TRBJ2-2; 8 nucleotides line up with TRBD2. The CDR3 has 16 amino acids. The V segment lost 0 bases and the J segment 6 bases; nucleotides outside the gene matches: 6. Germline V gene data show CDR1 as MNHNS and CDR2 as SASEGT. The CDR3 sequence is CASSEAIAGSAGELFF. The CDR3 bases are TGTGCCAGCAGTGAAGCAATAGCGGGATCGGCCGGGGAGCTGTTTTTT.

The rearrangement uses TRBV6-5 and TRBJ1-6, with no clear D. Looked up from germline, CDR1 is MNHEY and CDR2 is SVGAGI. V was clipped by 0 bases and J by 6 bases, with 9 bases between them. This CDR3 region has 15 residues. CDR3 DNA: TGTGCCAGCAGTTACTCGGCCAGCTCTAATTCACCCCTCCACTTT. It codes for CASSYSASSNSPLHF.

The rearrangement joins TRBV5-1 to TRBJ1-2; unclear D gene. The germline gives CDR1 SGHRS, CDR2 YFSETQ. V lost 4 bases and J 8 bases, leaving 21 bases between the germline ends. This CDR3 contains 15 residues. The CDR3, as DNA: TGCGCCAGCAGCCCCCGTGGGGAAACCAGTGGGGGCTACACCTTC. It codes for CASSPRGETSGGYTF.

The CDR3: CASSPRRPPRYEQYF. The CDR3 DNA sequence: TGTGCCAGCAGCCCTCGCCGACCTCCTAGATACGAGCAGTACTTC. The V gene is TRBV6-2 or TRBV6-3, the J gene TRBJ2-7; D unclear. The germline CDR1 and CDR2 sequences are MNHEY and SVGEGT. The CDR3 runs 15 residues. Trimming took 6 bases from V and 4 from J, leaving 19 bases between them.

V and J are TRBV7-2 and TRBJ2-6; D gene ambiguous. V was cut by 0 bases and J by 9 bases, with 15 bases left in between. Germline V lookup: CDR1 SGHTA, CDR2 FQGNSA. This CDR3 spans 16 amino acids. This CDR3 reads CASSLATPKTFNVLTF. The CDR3, as DNA: TGTGCCAGCAGCTTAGCGACCCCTAAGACCTTCAACGTCCTGACTTTC.

The genes are TRBV6-1 and TRBJ2-2; D possibly corresponds to TRBD2 (5 bases). The CDR3 contains 16 residues. In germline, CDR1 is MNHNS, CDR2 SASEGT. Trimming took off 4 bases at V and 8 bases at J, with 20 bases between the two ends. The CDR3 nucleotides are TGTGCCAGCAGTGCGATGGTGTTCGGAGGATCGGGGGAGCTGTTTTTT. Amino acid sequence: CASSAMVFGGSGELFF.

V usage is TRBV5-1 and J usage is TRBJ1-4; D remains unclear. Germline V gene lookup returns CDR1 SGHRS and CDR2 YFSETQ. Deletions cut 4 bases from V and 3 bases from J, with 10 bases between. The CDR3 runs 14 residues. The CDR3 sequence: CASSREASNEKLFF. CDR3 coding DNA: TGCGCCAGCAGCCGGGAGGCCTCTAATGAAAAACTGTTTTTT.

This clone was recorded only once. The chain recombines TRBV28 with TRBJ2-7; 10 positions match TRBD2. With V trimmed by 3 bases and J by 3 bases, 11 bases remained unmatched. The germline gives CDR1 MDHEN, CDR2 SYDVKM. This CDR3 comprises 17 residues. The CDR3 bases are TGTGCCAGCAGTTTTATTAGCCCTCGACTAGCGGGCTACGAGCAGTACTTC. This gives the protein CASSFISPRLAGYEQYF.

The chain links TRBV3-1 (or the pseudogene TRBV3-2) to TRBJ1-2; D remains ambiguous. This CDR3 spans 14 amino acids. Trimming shortened V by 0 bases and J by 2 bases, and 7 bases separated the two germline ends. Germline V gene data show CDR1 as LGHDT and CDR2 as YNNKEL (reference sequence). CDR3 DNA: TGTGCCAGCAGCCAAGAGCGTGGGAACTATGGCTACACCTTC. It codes for CASSQERGNYGYTF.

The CDR3 sequence: CASSQEDQPQHF. Written as DNA, the CDR3 is TGTGCCAGCAGCCAAGAAGATCAGCCCCAGCATTTT. This sequence joins TRBV3-1 (or the pseudogene TRBV3-2) and TRBJ1-5; no clear D. V dropped 0 bases and J dropped 5 bases, with 2 bases sitting between them. CDR1 is LGHDT, CDR2 YNNKEL, per germline (reference sequence). The CDR3 spans 12 residues.